The 24 T cell receptor beta chains below all came from one sample that was sequenced in a study of post-analysis software for immune sequencing data. Unique molecular identifiers featured in each of the TCR beta cDNA libraries. TCRdb reprocessed the PCR reads with MiXCR, giving one entry per CDR3 protein. The sample consists of 700,000 to 800,000 distinct CDR3 sequences, less than 35% of them appearing once. Their specific antigens are unknown. Regarding the study as a whole: Among four to six TRBV segments more frequent in patients than controls were TRBV5-6, TRBV5-1 and TRBV20-1.

Sequencing used blood. These receptors came from a girl aged 5-17 years with multiple sclerosis.

The chain recombines TRBV6-2 or TRBV6-3 with TRBJ2-6; D not certain. Trimming took off 0 bases at V and 0 bases at J, with 9 bases between the two ends. This CDR3 region has 17 residues. The V gene's germline CDR1 is MNHEY and CDR2 SVGEGT. This CDR3 is CASSYSTEPSGANVLTF. CDR3 coding DNA: TGTGCCAGCAGTTACTCGACGGAACCCTCTGGGGCCAACGTCCTGACTTTC.

V and J are TRBV6-2 or TRBV6-3 and TRBJ2-7; perhaps D is TRBD1 or TRBD2 (5 bases each). Trimming stripped 5 bases from V and 0 bases from J, with 14 bases between. The germline V gene encodes CDR1 MNHEY and CDR2 SVGEGT. The CDR3 runs to 15 residues. The CDR3 nucleotides read TGTGCCAGCAGTCAAGGACGGGGACGCTCCTACGAGCAGTACTTC. Its protein is CASSQGRGRSYEQYF.

This clonotype was picked up many times. The chain is built from TRBV7-2 and TRBJ1-1; maybe TRBD1 (5 bases). The CDR3 has 14 amino acids. Germline CDR1 is SGHTA and CDR2 is FQGNSA. The V end lost 0 bases, the J end lost 2 bases, and 7 bases lay between the germline ends. DNA of the CDR3: TGTGCCAGCAGCTTAGCGGGGGGAAACACTGAAGCTTTCTTT. This translates into CASSLAGGNTEAFF.

CDR3 region: CASSQLPRIYEQYF. The CDR3 nucleotides read TGTGCCAGCAGTCAACTCCCCCGTATCTACGAGCAGTACTTC. The rearrangement links TRBV27 to TRBJ2-7; D remains unclear. Germline loops: CDR1 MNHEY, CDR2 SMNVEV (reference sequence). With 5 bases removed from V and 3 bases from J, the gap between germline ends came to 14 bases. The CDR3 totals 14 residues.

This rearrangement joins TRBV7-9 to TRBJ2-5, with no clear D. The CDR3 contains 13 residues. V was trimmed by 5 bases and J by 11 bases, leaving 18 bases between them. Germline V gene data show CDR1 as SEHNR and CDR2 as FQNEAQ (reference sequence). CDR3 DNA: TGTGCCAGCAGCCCCCTCGTTGGCGGAGTGCAGTACTTC. Its translation is CASSPLVGGVQYF.

This clonotype was detected only once. Since the CDR3 does not end with the conserved phenylalanine or tryptophan, this likely comes from a read error. This sequence joins TRBV28 and TRBJ2-7, with unresolved D. This CDR3 comprises 13 residues. CDR1 is MDHEN and CDR2 is SYDVKM in the germline V gene. The CDR3 bases are TGTGCTTCAAGCGAACCATCCCACTACGAGCAGTACTGC. Its protein is CASSEPSHYEQYC.

The chain has TRBV10-3 and TRBJ1-1, with D perhaps matching TRBD1 (5 bases). V was pared by 6 bases and J by 0 bases, with 11 bases between. The germline CDR1 and CDR2 sequences are ENHRY and SYGVKD. The CDR3 spans 14 residues. The CDR3 sequence is CAIRGTAMNTEAFF. CDR3 sequence (DNA): TGTGCCATCAGAGGGACGGCCATGAACACTGAAGCTTTCTTT.

This clonotype was observed a handful of times. This chain links TRBV2 with TRBJ2-7; either TRBD1 or TRBD2 may supply D (5 bases each). Germline CDR1 reads SNHLY; CDR2 reads FYNNEI. The CDR3 sequence is 16 residues long. V shed 6 bases and J shed 1 base, with 19 bases lying between them. CDR3 amino acids: CASSPHIQGVSYEQYF. In nucleotides, the CDR3 is TGTGCCAGCAGCCCTCATATTCAGGGAGTATCCTACGAGCAGTACTTC.

This sequence joins TRBV29-1 and TRBJ2-1; D is undetermined. CDR1 and CDR2 from the germline V gene are SQVTM and ANQGSEA. Trimming removed 8 bases at V and 4 bases at J, with 9 bases between. This CDR3 region has 11 residues. CDR3 coding DNA: TGCAGCACAATGGGGTACAATGAGCAGTTCTTC. Amino acid sequence: CSTMGYNEQFF.

For this clonotype: A much larger clonotype is one base distant, so this may be a read error. The J gene is TRBJ1-6, the V gene TRBV12-3 or TRBV12-4; 11 bases are a match to TRBD1. The CDR3 is 16 residues long. The CDR3 nucleotides are TGTGCCGGCAGTGGGACAGGGGGCTCCTATAATTCACCCCTCCACTTT. Its translation is CAGSGTGGSYNSPLHF.

This clonotype was counted a few times. The rearrangement joins TRBV6-5 to TRBJ2-3; D uncertain. V gave up 2 bases and J gave up 4 bases, with 13 bases separating them. Germline CDR1 is MNHEY and CDR2 is SVGAGI. The CDR3 spans 15 residues. CDR3 in amino acids: CASSYEGRGPDTQYF. CDR3 in DNA: TGTGCCAGCAGTTACGAAGGCCGTGGCCCAGATACGCAGTATTTT.

The chain has TRBV29-1 and TRBJ1-2; no reliable D call. V was trimmed by 4 bases and J by 5 bases, leaving 14 bases between them. CDR1 is SQVTM, CDR2 ANQGSEA, per germline. The CDR3 is 13 residues long. CDR3 bases: TGCAGCGTTGGATCGCAGCCCTTTTATGGCTACACCTTC. It is translated as CSVGSQPFYGYTF. Full variable domain (rest looked up from reference TRBV29-1 and TRBJ1-2): SAVISQKPSRDICQRGTSLTIQCQVDSQVTMMFWYRQQPGQSLTLIATANQGSEATYESGFVIDKFPISRPNLTFSTLTVSNMSPEDSSIYLCSVGSQPFYGYTFGSGTRLTVV.

This clonotype occurred a few times. In DNA form, the CDR3 reads TGCGCCAGCAGTGAGGGAGGCGGGACGGATACGCAGTATTTT. Translating it yields CASSEGGGTDTQYF. The rearrangement uses TRBV10-1 and TRBJ2-3; D is possibly TRBD2 (6 bases). The CDR3 extends over 14 amino acids. Trimming removed 2 bases at V and 6 bases at J, with 12 bases between. Germline V gene sequence: CDR1 WNHNN, CDR2 SYGVQD (reference sequence).

In DNA, the CDR3 is TGTGCCACCAGCAGACCACGGACAGGGGGCGGCTATGGCTACACCTTC. It encodes CATSRPRTGGGYGYTF. The chain has TRBV15 and TRBJ1-2, with TRBD1 matching 11 bases. Germline V gene data show CDR1 as LNHNV and CDR2 as YYDKDF (reference sequence). The CDR3 totals 16 residues. V shed 2 bases and J 4 bases; nucleotides not matched to a gene: 6.

The rearrangement links TRBV4-2 to TRBJ2-5; TRBD2 might be the D (6 bases). The assigned J gene may be wrong: the sequence end matches TRBJ2-7 better. This CDR3 contains 13 residues. In germline, CDR1 is LGHNA, CDR2 YNFKEQ. This chain's CDR3 is CASSQETGDEQYF. The CDR3 region has the DNA TGTGCCAGCAGCCAAGAGACGGGGGACGAGCAGTACTTC.

This clonotype was seen only a few times. The J gene is TRBJ2-1, the V gene TRBV3-1; D is perhaps TRBD2 (5 bases). The CDR3 totals 17 residues. V shed 2 bases and J shed 0 bases, with 14 bases lying between them. In germline, CDR1 is LGHDT, CDR2 YNNKEL (reference sequence). The CDR3 DNA sequence: TGTGCCAGCAGCCAAATGACTATGGGAAGCTCCTACAATGAGCAGTTCTTC. Its translation: CASSQMTMGSSYNEQFF.

Notes on this clonotype: Germline is not matched at one junction end, which may reflect a read error. In DNA, the CDR3 is TGTGCCAACAGCTCGGGCGCGGGGGCCTATGGCGAGCAGTACTTC. Translating gives CANSSGAGAYGEQYF. This chain links TRBV5-4 with TRBJ2-5; D possibly corresponds to TRBD2 (7 bases). TRBJ2-7 explains the end of the DNA better; the J call may be wrong. The CDR3 runs to 15 residues. CDR1 and CDR2 (germline): SGHNT, YYREEE (reference sequence).

The chain uses TRBV7-9 and TRBJ1-1, with D hard to call. In germline, CDR1 is SEHNR, CDR2 FQNEAQ (reference sequence). This CDR3 comprises 13 residues. The V end was cut by 5 bases, the J end by 4 bases, with 11 bases between. CDR3 residues: CASSPSLSTEAFF. DNA for the CDR3: TGTGCCAGCAGCCCTTCTCTGTCCACTGAAGCTTTCTTT.

This clonotype was detected only a few times. This chain's CDR3 is CASSWAGLAGVRETQYF. The CDR3 nucleotides are TGCGCCAGCAGCTGGGCGGGACTAGCGGGAGTTCGAGAGACCCAGTACTTC. This rearrangement joins TRBV5-1 to TRBJ2-5; 14 positions match TRBD2. Germline assignment: CDR1 SGHRS and CDR2 YFSETQ. Trimming cost V 3 bases and J 4 bases; bases outside gene matches: 8. CDR3 size: 17 residues.

V gene TRBV7-9 combines with J gene TRBJ2-1, with D perhaps given as TRBD1 or TRBD2 (6 bases each). V shed 7 bases and J shed 4 bases, with 17 bases lying between them. Germline CDR1 reads SEHNR; CDR2 reads FQNEAQ (reference sequence). The CDR3 is made up of 15 amino acids. The CDR3 reads CASNSERRGYNEQFF. The CDR3 DNA reads as TGTGCCAGCAACTCCGAGCGGAGGGGGTACAATGAGCAGTTCTTC.

The genes are TRBV29-1 and TRBJ2-2, with 8 bases that match TRBD1. The length of the CDR3 is 14 residues. Germline CDR1 reads SQVTM; CDR2 reads ANQGSEA. V dropped 7 bases and J dropped 4; count of bases not matched to a gene: 8. DNA of the CDR3: TGCAGCGCTGGCGAGACAGGGGTCACCGGGGAGCTGTTTTTT. Its protein product is CSAGETGVTGELFF.

The table lists this clonotype with a few counts. V usage is TRBV27 and J usage is TRBJ2-5, with 10 bases fitting TRBD1. The DNA matches TRBJ2-7 better at its end, which makes the J call doubtful. This CDR3 region has 16 residues. The germline V gene has CDR1 MNHEY and CDR2 SMNVEV (reference sequence). The CDR3 is CASSLGDRGPPYEQYF. The CDR3 coding sequence is TGTGCCAGCAGTTTAGGGGACAGGGGCCCCCCATACGAGCAGTACTTC.

This clonotype was seen a handful of times. The rearrangement joins TRBV3-1 to TRBJ2-1; 11 nucleotides agree with TRBD2. The V gene end was trimmed by 1 base and the J gene end by 3 bases; junction bases not matched to a gene: 5. CDR3 size: 17 residues. Per germline, CDR1 LGHDT and CDR2 YNNKEL (reference sequence). CDR3 sequence (DNA): TGTGCCAGCAGCCAAGTGGGTGGGACTAGCGGCTACAATGAGCAGTTCTTC. Translated: CASSQVGGTSGYNEQFF.

The genes are TRBV27 and TRBJ1-6, with unresolved D. Germline-derived CDR1 and CDR2 are MNHEY and SMNVEV (reference sequence). The CDR3 runs 15 residues. V was trimmed by 6 bases and J by 0 bases, leaving 9 bases between them. Written as DNA, the CDR3 is TGTGCCAGCAGGCCGTCCAGCTCCTATAATTCACCCCTCCACTTT. It specifies CASRPSSSYNSPLHF.